This passage covers 26 T cell receptor beta chains from one sample sequenced in a study of patients and donors after allogeneic stem cell transplantation. TCRdb recomputed calls from the RT-PCR reads with MiXCR, one row per CDR3 protein. The table shows 800,000 to 1,000,000 distinct CDR3 sequences, with over 15% occurring only once. The specimen was blood, either unsorted or a sorted T cell fraction (not recorded which). The receptors derive from a human donor who was either an allogeneic HSCT recipient or a stem cell or donor lymphocyte infusion donor (not recorded which). It is not recorded whose cells these are; they may come from a transplant donor.

This clonotype has only a few counts. V and J are TRBV6-5 and TRBJ2-3, with unresolved D. V was shortened by 8 bases and J by 8 bases, with 11 bases between the two germline ends. Germline V gives CDR1 MNHEY, CDR2 SVGAGI. CDR3 length: 11 residues. In DNA, the CDR3 is TGTGCCAGCGCATCATCGGTTACGCAGTATTTT. Amino acid sequence: CASASSVTQYF.

V and J are TRBV6-1 and TRBJ1-2; D remains unclear. V dropped 3 bases and J dropped 4 bases, with 9 bases sitting between them. The CDR3 extends over 13 amino acids. Germline V lookup: CDR1 MNHNS, CDR2 SASEGT. CDR3 DNA sequence: TGTGCCAGCAGTGAGGTGTCGGTCTATGGCTACACCTTC. It codes for CASSEVSVYGYTF.

The table lists this clonotype with a few counts. This chain links TRBV12-3 or TRBV12-4 with TRBJ1-1; perhaps TRBD1 as D (5 bases). V dropped 6 bases and J dropped 10 bases, with 18 bases sitting between them. CDR3 size: 13 residues. The CDR3 DNA reads TGTGCCAGCAGCCCGGGCGGGACGGGGAGAGCTTTCTTT. Translating gives CASSPGGTGRAFF.

This chain uses TRBV5-1 with TRBJ2-2, with D unclear. CDR3 length: 14 amino acids. Trimming shortened V by 3 bases and J by 5 bases, and 11 bases separated the two germline ends. Per germline, CDR1 SGHRS and CDR2 YFSETQ. The CDR3 sequence is CASSSTDLTGELFF. The CDR3 bases are TGCGCCAGCAGCTCCACAGACCTAACCGGGGAGCTGTTTTTT.

V gene TRBV4-3 combines with J gene TRBJ1-6; no clear D gene. This CDR3 comprises 13 residues. V shed 0 bases and J shed 11 bases, with 8 bases lying between them. CDR1 and CDR2 from the germline V gene are LGHNA and YSLEER. The CDR3: CASSQDKRAPLHF. The CDR3 nucleotides are TGCGCCAGCAGCCAAGATAAAAGGGCACCCCTCCACTTT.

The rearrangement uses TRBV20-1 and TRBJ2-5; a weak D match, TRBD2 (5 bases). From germline, CDR1 is DFQATT and CDR2 SNEGSKA (reference sequence). V gave up 6 bases and J gave up 1 base, with 9 bases separating them. The length of the CDR3 is 12 residues. CDR3 region: CSAQSGQETQYF. The CDR3 nucleotides are TGCAGTGCCCAAAGCGGCCAAGAGACCCAGTACTTC.

This chain uses TRBV10-3 with TRBJ1-1, with 11 positions matching TRBD1. Germline V gene lookup returns CDR1 ENHRY and CDR2 SYGVKD. V was clipped by 6 bases and J by 3 bases; unmatched bases: 3. The CDR3 runs 14 residues. The CDR3: CAISEGQGDTEAFF. CDR3 DNA sequence: TGTGCCATCAGCGAGGGACAGGGGGACACTGAAGCTTTCTTT.

The chain joins TRBV27 to TRBJ2-2; possibly TRBD2 for D (5 bases). CDR1 is MNHEY and CDR2 is SMNVEV in the germline V gene (reference sequence). The CDR3 extends over 17 amino acids. V shed 0 bases and J shed 5 bases, with 16 bases lying between them. The CDR3 here is CASSLSKVAIGTGELFF. CDR3 nucleotides: TGTGCCAGCAGTTTATCGAAGGTAGCGATCGGGACCGGGGAGCTGTTTTTT.

The chain carries TRBV7-3 and TRBJ2-1, with TRBD1 identical over 11 bases. Unmatched junction bases numbered 8, after V lost 2 bases and J lost 8 bases. The CDR3 extends over 16 amino acids. The germline CDR1 and CDR2 sequences are SGHTA and FQGTGA. The CDR3 DNA sequence: TGTGCCAGCAGCTTAGGGACAGGGGGTCTTTTGGATGAGCAGTTCTTC. It specifies CASSLGTGGLLDEQFF.

This clonotype was found once. The rearrangement joins TRBV12-3 or TRBV12-4 to TRBJ1-5, with a tentative D call TRBD1 (5 bases). The CDR3 loop spans 16 amino acids. V lost 2 bases and J lost 0, with 11 bases in between. This chain's CDR3 is CASSLRGLGSNQPQHF. For the CDR3, the DNA is TGTGCCAGCAGTTTACGGGGCTTGGGTAGCAATCAGCCCCAGCATTTT.

A few counts support this clonotype. V and J are TRBV4-3 and TRBJ2-3, with 11 bases matching TRBD2. The CDR3 runs to 16 residues. With 0 bases clipped from V and 4 bases from J, the junction kept 3 bases outside the gene matches. Germline lookup yields CDR1 LGHNA and CDR2 YSLEER. The CDR3 here is CASSQEGSGGADTQYF. The CDR3, as DNA: TGCGCCAGCAGCCAAGAAGGTAGCGGGGGGGCAGATACGCAGTATTTT.

The chain joins TRBV4-2 to TRBJ2-3, with D maybe TRBD1 (5 bases). The CDR3 is made up of 17 amino acids. Germline CDR1 reads LGHNA; CDR2 reads YNFKEQ. Trimming removed 3 bases from V and 0 bases from J, with 16 bases in between. The CDR3 DNA reads as TGTGCCAGCAGCCACAGGGCCGTAAGCGCTAGCACAGATACGCAGTATTTT. Its translation: CASSHRAVSASTDTQYF.

This clonotype was counted only a few times. The chain uses TRBV6-2 or TRBV6-3 and TRBJ1-1; the D gene is possibly TRBD1 (6 bases). The germline gives CDR1 MNHEY, CDR2 SVGEGT. V lost 6 bases and J 1 base, leaving 12 bases between the germline ends. The CDR3 has 14 amino acids. The CDR3 DNA follows: TGTGCCAGCAGGGGAGGACAGTCGAACACTGAAGCTTTCTTT. Translated: CASRGGQSNTEAFF.

The chain combines TRBV6-1 with TRBJ2-2; 7 bases fit TRBD2. Per the germline V gene, CDR1 is MNHNS and CDR2 is SASEGT. The CDR3 length is 16 residues. Trimming removed 6 bases from V and 0 bases from J; junction bases left unmatched: 7. The CDR3 DNA sequence: TGTGCCAGCAGACCAAGACTAGCCGCGAACACCGGGGAGCTGTTTTTT. Translated: CASRPRLAANTGELFF.

The chain is built from TRBV5-1 and TRBJ2-7; 8 nucleotides align to TRBD1. Trimming took 4 bases from V and 0 from J; bases not matched to a gene: 18. This CDR3 is built from 19 residues. Per the germline V gene, CDR1 is SGHRS and CDR2 is YFSETQ. CDR3 amino acids: CASSATGQVPRRSSYEQYF. The CDR3, as DNA: TGCGCCAGCAGCGCGACGGGACAGGTACCAAGAAGGAGCTCCTACGAGCAGTACTTC.

The gene calls are TRBV25-1 and TRBJ1-6, with 7 bases identical to TRBD1. This CDR3 contains 13 residues. V shed 8 bases and J 9 bases; nucleotides not matched to a gene: 7. From germline, CDR1 is MGHDK and CDR2 SYGVNS. The CDR3 DNA reads TGTGCCAGCGGGGGACAGAAGGGTTCACCCCTCCACTTT. Its protein product is CASGGQKGSPLHF.

This clonotype has just a few counts. The rearrangement uses TRBV7-2 and TRBJ2-5; no firm D call. The V and J ends lost 5 bases and 5 bases respectively, with 12 bases between them. This CDR3 spans 13 amino acids. The germline gives CDR1 SGHTA, CDR2 FQGNSA. The CDR3 region is CASSASLVETQYF. CDR3 coding DNA: TGTGCCAGCAGCGCCAGCTTGGTCGAGACCCAGTACTTC.

The chain recombines TRBV24-1 with TRBJ2-7; TRBD1 or TRBD2 may be the D gene (5 bases each). Germline assignment: CDR1 KGHDR and CDR2 SFDVKD. The CDR3 consists of 17 residues. V lost 2 bases and J lost 0, with 16 bases in between. The CDR3 sequence: CATSDSRRTGGSYEQYF. The DNA of the CDR3 is TGTGCCACCAGTGATTCCCGTCGGACTGGGGGCTCCTACGAGCAGTACTTC.

This rearrangement joins TRBV4-3 to TRBJ2-7; D ambiguous. Germline lookup yields CDR1 LGHNA and CDR2 YSLEER. V was shortened by 2 bases and J by 0 bases, with 11 bases between the two germline ends. The CDR3 spans 15 residues. DNA for the CDR3: TGCGCCAGCAGCCAATCGGTTGGTATCTCCTACGAGCAGTACTTC. This codes for CASSQSVGISYEQYF.

This sequence joins TRBV20-1 and TRBJ1-1; D possibly corresponds to TRBD1 (6 bases). The CDR3 has 12 residues. Germline CDR1 is DFQATT and CDR2 is SNEGSKA (reference sequence). The V end was cut by 1 base, the J end by 4 bases, with 7 bases between. CDR3 in DNA: TGCAGTGCTAGAGGGGGGCCCACTGAAGCTTTCTTT. Encoded protein: CSARGGPTEAFF.

The rearrangement uses TRBV7-9 and TRBJ2-4; 9 positions match TRBD2. Germline V gives CDR1 SEHNR, CDR2 FQNEAQ (reference sequence). The length of the CDR3 is 17 residues. V shed 3 bases and J 0 bases; nucleotides not matched to a gene: 6. The CDR3 coding sequence is TGTGCCAGCAGCTTTGTTAGCGGGGGTATAGCCAAAAACATTCAGTACTTC. As protein: CASSFVSGGIAKNIQYF.

In this sample, this clonotype turned up a few times. CDR3 protein: CAISEPLALVTEAFF. The CDR3 bases are TGTGCCATCAGTGAGCCCCTCGCACTCGTCACTGAAGCTTTCTTT. The chain carries TRBV10-3 and TRBJ1-1; D uncertain. Germline CDR1 is ENHRY and CDR2 is SYGVKD. Trimming took 2 bases from V and 4 from J, leaving 14 bases between them. The CDR3 is 15 amino acids.

This chain uses TRBV14 with TRBJ2-5; unclear D gene. Germline CDR1 SGHDN, CDR2 FVKESK. The ends were cut back, 5 bases at V and 2 bases at J, with 18 bases in the middle. This CDR3 contains 16 residues. The chain's CDR3 is CASSSRRLGRQETQYF. The DNA of the CDR3 is TGTGCCAGCAGCTCGCGTCGGCTAGGGCGGCAAGAGACCCAGTACTTC.

The chain couples TRBV27 to TRBJ1-2, with 8 bases identical to TRBD1. The CDR3 has 13 residues. The ends lost 5 bases at V and 7 bases at J; junction bases unmatched: 6. Germline V gene lookup returns CDR1 MNHEY and CDR2 SMNVEV (reference sequence). The CDR3 protein is CASSETDRGGYTF. The CDR3 bases are TGTGCCAGCAGTGAAACCGACAGGGGTGGCTACACCTTC.

The chain recombines TRBV5-6 with TRBJ1-5, with 8 bases lining up with TRBD1. V lost 4 bases, J lost 9 bases, and 12 bases stayed unmatched. The CDR3 consists of 15 residues. CDR1 SGHDT and CDR2 YYEEEE come from the germline V gene. CDR3 sequence reads: CASSVRDRPISPQHF. DNA of the CDR3: TGTGCCAGCAGCGTCCGGGACAGGCCAATATCGCCCCAGCATTTT. The whole variable domain, remainder taken from reference TRBV5-6 and TRBJ1-5, is DAGVTQSPTHLIKTRGQQVTLRCSPKSGHDTVSWYQQALGQGPQFIFQYYEEEERQRGNFPDRFSGHQFPNYSSELNVNALLLGDSALYLCASSVRDRPISPQHFGDGTRLSIL.

This clonotype was detected a few times. The chain links TRBV9 to TRBJ1-1; TRBD1 aligns across 7 bases. The CDR3 runs 15 residues. Germline assignment: CDR1 SGDLS and CDR2 YYNGEE. V lost 3 bases to trimming and J lost 0 bases; unmatched junction nucleotides: 5. The CDR3 sequence is CASSATGSLNTEAFF. CDR3 nucleotide sequence: TGTGCCAGCAGCGCGACAGGGTCACTGAACACTGAAGCTTTCTTT.